This passage covers 5 T cell receptor beta chains from one sample sequenced in a study of cytomegalovirus exposure and HLA in healthy donors (dated 2017 in TCRdb). Receptor amplification or capture employed the immunoSEQ multiplex PCR assay. For the multiplex PCR, a mixture combining 60 forward primers for TCR Vbeta segments and 13 reverse primers for TCR Jbeta segments was used. In TCRdb, the immuneACCESS table is reduced to in-frame sequences with V and J assigned. These tables do not hold every clone; where another copy was compared, an unresolved V gene accounts for under half, and the others remain unexplained. The sample table lists 95,000 to 150,000 clones, 80% of them with a count of one. Approximately 10% of the sample rests with the top ten. The sequenced material came from PBMCs. All receptors come from a man aged 30 to 45 in good health and CMV-seropositive.

This sequence joins TRBV10-2 and TRBJ1-4; 8 positions match TRBD1. CDR1 and CDR2 (germline): WSHSY, SAAADI. Trimming took 7 bases from V and 7 from J; bases not matched to a gene: 5. There are 13 residues in the CDR3. CDR3 DNA sequence: TGCGCCAGCAAGACAGGGGAAACTGAAAAACTGTTTTTT. Encoded protein: CASKTGETEKLFF.

This chain uses TRBV9 with TRBJ2-1; 8 bases agree with TRBD2. The CDR3 is 18 residues long. Germline CDR1 reads SGDLS; CDR2 reads YYNGEE. Losses at the gene ends were 1 base for V and 4 bases for J; bases not matched to a gene: 13. The CDR3 here is CASSVSPLGGGTYNEQFF. DNA for the CDR3: TGTGCCAGCAGCGTATCCCCATTGGGCGGGGGGACGTACAATGAGCAGTTCTTC.

CDR3 bases: TGTGCCAGCAGCTCGCCGGGACTAGCGGGGGGGGAGCAGTACTTC. It translates to CASSSPGLAGGEQYF. The J gene is TRBJ2-7, the V gene TRBV7-8, with 16 bases matching TRBD2. V gave up 4 bases and J gave up 7 bases; unmatched junction bases: 4. Germline values: CDR1 SGHVS, CDR2 FQNEAQ. This CDR3 contains 15 residues.

The chain uses TRBV29-1 and TRBJ2-1; no firm D call. Trimming removed 4 bases at V and 0 bases at J, with 7 bases between. CDR1 is SQVTM and CDR2 is ANQGSEA in the germline V gene. The length of the CDR3 is 13 residues. CDR3 in amino acids: CSVVELSYNEQFF. CDR3 nucleotide sequence: TGCAGCGTTGTGGAGCTCTCCTACAATGAGCAGTTCTTC.

The V and J genes are TRBV14 and TRBJ2-2; unclear D gene. The CDR3 is made up of 14 amino acids. CDR1 is SGHDN, CDR2 FVKESK, per germline. Trimming removed 4 bases from V and 1 base from J, with 7 bases in between. In DNA, the CDR3 is TGTGCCAGCAGCCGTAACGGGAACACCGGGGAGCTGTTTTTT. Translated, it gives CASSRNGNTGELFF.